The rows below give T cell receptor beta chains drawn from one sample of a study of CD4 T cell repertoires in COVID-19. The data were produced by immunoSEQ multiplex PCR, yet TCRdb's version contains in-frame clones alone and is incomplete. The sample yields some 24,000 clones, over 85% seen once. The specimen was circulating follicular helper CD4+ T cells (cTfh) from blood, collected before the COVID-19 pandemic. Source of these receptors: a human donor who had COVID-19. The CDR3 runs from the conserved cysteine through the conserved F or W. D genes are given only for firm matches. Clone size is shown for a subset of rows, as once, few, many or a class of expanded clone.

V	D	J	size	DNA	CDR3
TRBV4-1	-	TRBJ1-2	-	TGCGCCAGCAGCCAAGTCGGAGGGTCTAACTATGGCTACACCTTC	CASSQVGGSNYGYTF
TRBV15	-	TRBJ2-3	-	TGTGCCACCAGCAGAGCGGGGGGCCCAGATACGCAGTATTTT	CATSRAGGPDTQYF
TRBV7-8	-	TRBJ1-1	-	TGTGCCAGCAGCTTAAGCACAGGGATGAACACTGAAGCTTTCTTT	CASSLSTGMNTEAFF
TRBV29-1	-	TRBJ1-2	-	TGCAGCGTTCAACAGGGAATTTATGGCTACACCTTC	CSVQQGIYGYTF
TRBV28	-	TRBJ1-1	-	TGTGCCAGCAGTTTGGGGTTCCGAGCGGGGAACACTGAAGCTTTCTTT	CASSLGFRAGNTEAFF
TRBV7-8	-	TRBJ1-2	-	TGTGCCAGCAGCTTAGAAGGCAGGAACTATGGCTACACCTTC	CASSLEGRNYGYTF
TRBV7-2	-	TRBJ1-1	-	TGTGCCAGCAGCTTAAACAGGGTTAACACTGAAGCTTTCTTT	CASSLNRVNTEAFF
TRBV18	-	TRBJ2-6	-	TGTGCCAGCTCACCACTTCTGACTACTTCGGGGGCCAACGTCCTGACTTTC	CASSPLLTTSGANVLTF
TRBV11-2	TRBD2	TRBJ2-2	-	TGTGCCAGCAGCTTACATAGCGGGAGAGTGACCGGGGAGCTGTTTTTT	CASSLHSGRVTGELFF
TRBV10-3	-	TRBJ1-5	-	TGTGCCATCAGTGACCGGGATAACAATCAGCCCCAGCATTTT	CAISDRDNNQPQHF
TRBV2	TRBD1	TRBJ1-3	-	TGTGCCAGCAGTCGCCAGACAGGGGCTGGAAACACCATATATTTT	CASSRQTGAGNTIYF
TRBV19	TRBD1	TRBJ1-1	-	TGTGCCAGTAGGAATTACGGTGGAGGGGGCGAGACTGAAGCTTTCTTT	CASRNYGGGGETEAFF
TRBV28	TRBD1	TRBJ2-5	-	TGTGCCAGCAGGCAGACAGGGGCAGAGACCCAGTACTTC	CASRQTGAETQYF
TRBV7-8	-	TRBJ2-7	-	TGTGCCAGCAGCTTGCAAAGGGGCTCCGAGCAGTACTTC	CASSLQRGSEQYF
TRBV5-6	-	TRBJ1-1	-	TGTGCCAGAAGCTCGGGCGGGGGGGCGTACGACACTGAAGCTTTCTTT	CARSSGGGAYDTEAFF
TRBV18	TRBD1	TRBJ1-5	-	TGTGCCAGCTCACTTGGGACAGACAATCAGCCCCAGCATTTT	CASSLGTDNQPQHF
TRBV11-2	TRBD1	TRBJ1-3	-	TGTGCCAGCAGCTTAGAGTCGGTCAGGGGGCGAAGTAGATCTGGAAACACCATATATTTT	CASSLESVRGRSRSGNTIYF
TRBV6-1	-	TRBJ2-1	-	TGTGCCACCAGGGGGACTAGCAATGAGCAGTTCTTC	CATRGTSNEQFF
TRBV4-1	-	TRBJ1-4	-	TGCGCCAGCAGCCAAGATCCAGGAATCAATGAAAAACTGTTTTTT	CASSQDPGINEKLFF
TRBV6-5	TRBD1	TRBJ1-4	-	TGTGCCAGCAGTTACACCCCCATAGGGACAGGGGAAAAACTGTTTTTT	CASSYTPIGTGEKLFF
TRBV7-9	TRBD1	TRBJ1-1	-	TGTGCCAGCAGCGAAACAGGGGGTGCTTTCTTT	CASSETGGAFF
TRBV4-2	TRBD2	TRBJ2-1	-	TGTGCCAGCAGCCTCACACTAGCGGCTTCCTACAATGAGCAGTTCTTC	CASSLTLAASYNEQFF
TRBV30	-	TRBJ1-2	-	TGTGCCTGGGCGACAGCCTATGGCTACACCTTC	CAWATAYGYTF
TRBV28	TRBD1	TRBJ2-3	-	TGTGCCAGCAGTCAAGGCCGGGACAGGGGGATGACAGATACGCAGTATTTT	CASSQGRDRGMTDTQYF
TRBV10-3	-	TRBJ1-3	-	TGTGCCATCAGTGAGTCGGGACTGAGCTCTGGAAACACCATATATTTT	CAISESGLSSGNTIYF
TRBV28	TRBD2	TRBJ2-3	-	TGTGCCAGCAGTTTGAGCGGGAGAACAGATACGCAGTATTTT	CASSLSGRTDTQYF
TRBV4-1	TRBD2	TRBJ2-3	few	TGCGCCAGCAGCCAAGCCCCTAGCGGCCACCTGGGGGATACGCAGTATTTT	CASSQAPSGHLGDTQYF
TRBV28	TRBD1	TRBJ2-7	-	TGTGCCAGCAGTACAATCTACGGACAGGGGCGCCGCTACGAGCAGTACTTC	CASSTIYGQGRRYEQYF
TRBV28	-	TRBJ1-4	-	TGTGCCAGCACGGGGAAGCAAAAACTGTTTTTT	CASTGKQKLFF
TRBV10-1	-	TRBJ2-1	-	TGCGCCAGCACTCCTCGGGGAAGCTCCTACAATGAGCAGTTCTTC	CASTPRGSSYNEQFF
TRBV5-1	TRBD1	TRBJ2-5	-	TGCGCCAGCAGCTACATGGACAGGGGGAATGCGGAGACCCAGTACTTC	CASSYMDRGNAETQYF
TRBV5-1	TRBD1	TRBJ1-4	-	TGCGCCAGCAGCGTGGACAGGGGGGGGAATGAAAAACTGTTTTTT	CASSVDRGGNEKLFF
TRBV6-5	TRBD1	TRBJ1-1	-	TGTGCCAGCAGCCGGAAACAGGGGAGCACTGAAGCTTTCTTT	CASSRKQGSTEAFF